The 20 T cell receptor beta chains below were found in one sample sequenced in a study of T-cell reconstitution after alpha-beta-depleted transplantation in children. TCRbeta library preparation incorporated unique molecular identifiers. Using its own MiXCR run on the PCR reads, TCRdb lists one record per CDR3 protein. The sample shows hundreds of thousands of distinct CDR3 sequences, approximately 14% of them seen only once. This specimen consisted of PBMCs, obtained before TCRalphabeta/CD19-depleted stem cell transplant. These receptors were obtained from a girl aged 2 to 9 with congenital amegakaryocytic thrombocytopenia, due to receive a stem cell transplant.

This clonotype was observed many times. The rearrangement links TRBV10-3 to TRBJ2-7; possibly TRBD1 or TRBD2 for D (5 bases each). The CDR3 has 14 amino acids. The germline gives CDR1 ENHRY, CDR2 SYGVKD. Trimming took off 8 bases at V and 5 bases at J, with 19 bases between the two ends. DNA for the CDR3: TGTGCCATCTCCATTGTGGGGGTTTCGGACGAGCAGTACTTC. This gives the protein CAISIVGVSDEQYF.

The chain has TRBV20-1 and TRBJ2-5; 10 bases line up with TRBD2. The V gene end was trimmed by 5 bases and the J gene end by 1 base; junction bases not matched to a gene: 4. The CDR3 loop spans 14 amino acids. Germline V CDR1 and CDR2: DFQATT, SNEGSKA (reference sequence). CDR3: CSAELAGRQETQYF. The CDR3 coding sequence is TGCAGTGCTGAACTAGCGGGGCGCCAAGAGACCCAGTACTTC.

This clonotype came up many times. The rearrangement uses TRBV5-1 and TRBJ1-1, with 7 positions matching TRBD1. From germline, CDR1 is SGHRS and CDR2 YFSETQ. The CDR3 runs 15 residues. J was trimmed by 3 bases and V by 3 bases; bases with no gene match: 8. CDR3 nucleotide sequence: TGCGCCAGCAGCTCCCAGGGGGGAGCGGACACTGAAGCTTTCTTT. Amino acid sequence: CASSSQGGADTEAFF.

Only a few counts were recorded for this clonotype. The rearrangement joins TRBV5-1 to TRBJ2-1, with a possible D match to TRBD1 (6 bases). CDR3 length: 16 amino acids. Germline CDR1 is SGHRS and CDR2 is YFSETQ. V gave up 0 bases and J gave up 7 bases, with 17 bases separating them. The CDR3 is CASSLDRVVTVNEQFF. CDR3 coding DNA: TGCGCCAGCAGCTTGGACAGGGTGGTAACAGTGAATGAGCAGTTCTTC.

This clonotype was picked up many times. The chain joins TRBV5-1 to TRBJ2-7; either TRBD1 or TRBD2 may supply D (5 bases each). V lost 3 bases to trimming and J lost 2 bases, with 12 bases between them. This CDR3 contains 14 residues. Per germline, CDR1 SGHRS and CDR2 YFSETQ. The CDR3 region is CASSSGTRTYEQYF. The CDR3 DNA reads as TGCGCCAGCAGCTCTGGGACCCGAACCTACGAGCAGTACTTC.

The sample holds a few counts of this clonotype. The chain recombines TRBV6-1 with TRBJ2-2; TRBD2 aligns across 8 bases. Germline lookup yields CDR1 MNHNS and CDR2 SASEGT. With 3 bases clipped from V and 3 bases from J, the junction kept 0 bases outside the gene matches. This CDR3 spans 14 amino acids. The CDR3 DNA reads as TGTGCCAGCAGTGAGGGACTAGACACCGGGGAGCTGTTTTTT. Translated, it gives CASSEGLDTGELFF.

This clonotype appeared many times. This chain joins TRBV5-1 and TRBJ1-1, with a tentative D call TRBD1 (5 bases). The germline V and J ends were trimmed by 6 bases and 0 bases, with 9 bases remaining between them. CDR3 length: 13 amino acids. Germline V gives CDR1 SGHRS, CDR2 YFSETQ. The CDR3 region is CASKGRMNTEAFF. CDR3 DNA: TGCGCCAGCAAGGGGAGAATGAACACTGAAGCTTTCTTT.

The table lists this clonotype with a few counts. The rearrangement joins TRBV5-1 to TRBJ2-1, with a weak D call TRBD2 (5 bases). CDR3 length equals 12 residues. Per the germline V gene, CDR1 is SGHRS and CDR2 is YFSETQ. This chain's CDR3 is CAGRSENNEQFF. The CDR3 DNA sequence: TGCGCAGGGCGTAGCGAAAACAATGAGCAGTTCTTC. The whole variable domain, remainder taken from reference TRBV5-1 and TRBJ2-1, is KAGVTQTPRYLIKTRGQQVTLSCSPISGHRSVSWYQQTPGQGLQFLFEYFSETQRNKGNFPGRFSGRQFSNSRSEMNVSTLELGDSALYLCAGRSENNEQFFGPGTRLTVL.

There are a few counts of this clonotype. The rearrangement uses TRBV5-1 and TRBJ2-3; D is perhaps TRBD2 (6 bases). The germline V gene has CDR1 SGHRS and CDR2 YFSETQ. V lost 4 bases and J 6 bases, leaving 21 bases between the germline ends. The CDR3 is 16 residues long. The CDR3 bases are TGCGCCAGCAGCCCGGACCGGGAGTTCGGGTGGGATACGCAGTATTTT. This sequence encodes CASSPDREFGWDTQYF.

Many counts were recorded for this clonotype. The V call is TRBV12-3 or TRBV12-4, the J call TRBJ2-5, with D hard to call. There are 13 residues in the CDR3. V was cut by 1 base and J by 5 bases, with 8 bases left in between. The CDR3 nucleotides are TGTGCCAGCAGTTTAGGGGGTTGGGAGACCCAGTACTTC. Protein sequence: CASSLGGWETQYF.

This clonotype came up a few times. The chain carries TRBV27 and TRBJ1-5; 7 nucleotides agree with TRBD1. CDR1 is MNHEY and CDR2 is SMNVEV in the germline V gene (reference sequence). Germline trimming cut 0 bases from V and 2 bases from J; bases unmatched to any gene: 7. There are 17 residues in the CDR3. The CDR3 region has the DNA TGTGCCAGCAGTTTATCTTCAGGGGGGCCTGGCAATCAGCCCCAGCATTTT. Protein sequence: CASSLSSGGPGNQPQHF.

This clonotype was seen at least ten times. The DNA for the CDR3 is TGTGCCAGCAGTGAGGAGCCTAACACTGAAGCTTTCTTT. Residues: CASSEEPNTEAFF. The gene calls are TRBV6-1 and TRBJ1-1; D uncertain. Germline V gives CDR1 MNHNS, CDR2 SASEGT. The CDR3 consists of 13 residues. Trimming took 3 bases from V and 2 from J, leaving 7 bases between them.

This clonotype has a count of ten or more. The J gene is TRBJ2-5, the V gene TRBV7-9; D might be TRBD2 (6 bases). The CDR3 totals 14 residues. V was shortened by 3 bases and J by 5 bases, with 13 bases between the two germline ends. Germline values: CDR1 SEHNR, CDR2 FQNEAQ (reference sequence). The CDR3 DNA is TGTGCCAGCAGCTTCTCCTCGGGAGTTGAGACCCAGTACTTC. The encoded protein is CASSFSSGVETQYF.

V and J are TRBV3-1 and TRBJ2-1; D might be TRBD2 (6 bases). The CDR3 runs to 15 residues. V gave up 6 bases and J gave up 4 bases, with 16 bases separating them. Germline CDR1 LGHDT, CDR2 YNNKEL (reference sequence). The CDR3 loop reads CASSRPAGGYNEQFF. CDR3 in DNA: TGTGCCAGCAGTCGCCCCGCCGGGGGATACAATGAGCAGTTCTTC.

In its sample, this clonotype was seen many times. The DNA for the CDR3 is TGCGCCAGCAGCGGTAAACTAGCGGGAATTGGGGAGCAGTTCTTC. Translating gives CASSGKLAGIGEQFF. The genes are TRBV5-1 and TRBJ2-1, with TRBD2 matching 10 bases. Germline V gene data show CDR1 as SGHRS and CDR2 as YFSETQ. V lost 4 bases, J lost 10 bases, and 11 bases stayed unmatched. This CDR3 is 15 amino acids long.

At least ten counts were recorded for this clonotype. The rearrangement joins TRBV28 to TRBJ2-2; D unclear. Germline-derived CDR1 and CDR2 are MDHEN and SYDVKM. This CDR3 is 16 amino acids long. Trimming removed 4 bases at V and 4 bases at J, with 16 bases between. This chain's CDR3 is CASSSPSERATGELFF. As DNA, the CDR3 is TGTGCCAGCAGTTCCCCGTCGGAACGGGCCACCGGGGAGCTGTTTTTT.

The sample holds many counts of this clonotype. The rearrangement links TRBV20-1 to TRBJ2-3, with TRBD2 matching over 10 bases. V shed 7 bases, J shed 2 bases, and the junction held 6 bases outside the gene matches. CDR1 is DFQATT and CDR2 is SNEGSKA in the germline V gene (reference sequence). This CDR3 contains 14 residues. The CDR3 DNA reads TGCAGTGTACTAGGACTAGCGGACACAGATACGCAGTATTTT. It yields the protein CSVLGLADTDTQYF.

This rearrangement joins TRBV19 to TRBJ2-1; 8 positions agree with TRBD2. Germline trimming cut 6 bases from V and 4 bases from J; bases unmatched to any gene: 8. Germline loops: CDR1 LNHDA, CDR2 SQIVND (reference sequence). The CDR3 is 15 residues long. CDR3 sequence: CASSGRAVWYNEQFF. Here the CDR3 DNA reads TGTGCCAGTAGCGGGAGGGCCGTCTGGTACAATGAGCAGTTCTTC.

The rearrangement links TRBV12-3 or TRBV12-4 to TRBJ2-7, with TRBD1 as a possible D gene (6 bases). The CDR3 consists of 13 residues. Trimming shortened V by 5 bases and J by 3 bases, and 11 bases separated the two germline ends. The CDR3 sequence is CASSGSRGYEQYF. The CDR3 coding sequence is TGTGCCAGCAGTGGGAGCAGGGGCTACGAGCAGTACTTC.

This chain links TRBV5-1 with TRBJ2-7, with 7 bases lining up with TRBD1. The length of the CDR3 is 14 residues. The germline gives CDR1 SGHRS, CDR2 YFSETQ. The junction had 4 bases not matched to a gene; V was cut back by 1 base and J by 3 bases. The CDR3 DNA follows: TGCGCCAGCAGCTTGTTTCCAGGGGGCTACGAGCAGTACTTC. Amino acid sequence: CASSLFPGGYEQYF.